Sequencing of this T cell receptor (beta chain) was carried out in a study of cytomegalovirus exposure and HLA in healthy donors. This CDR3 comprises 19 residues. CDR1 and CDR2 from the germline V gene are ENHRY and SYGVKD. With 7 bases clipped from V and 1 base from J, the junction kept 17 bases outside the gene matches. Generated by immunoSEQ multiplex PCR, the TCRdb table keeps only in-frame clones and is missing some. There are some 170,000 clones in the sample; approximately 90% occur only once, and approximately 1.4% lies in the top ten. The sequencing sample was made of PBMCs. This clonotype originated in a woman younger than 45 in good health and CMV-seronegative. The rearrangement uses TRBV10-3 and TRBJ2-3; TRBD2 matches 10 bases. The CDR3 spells CAINPALSGGTSRTDTQYF. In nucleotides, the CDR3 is TGTGCCATCAATCCCGCCCTTAGCGGGGGGACTTCTCGCACAGATACGCAGTATTTT.